The 23 T cell receptor beta chains listed next were all sequenced from one sample in a study of a mutant IDH1 vaccine in newly diagnosed glioma. These receptors' antigens are unknown. Using immunoSEQ multiplex PCR, the repertoire was profiled, and TCRdb retains in-frame clones only, with some absent. The sample lists 60,000 or so clones; 84% were seen once. As for time point: week 35, safety follow-up. Topical imiquimod accompanied each vaccine dose, which consisted of 300 ug of mutant IDH1 20-mer peptide. Sequencing was performed on PBMCs, taken from a glioma patient whose treatment included an IDH1 peptide vaccine. The receptors were sampled from a man aged 25-45 years with glioma.

The chain has TRBV27 and TRBJ2-7, with no clear D. The length of the CDR3 is 14 residues. Germline-derived CDR1 and CDR2 are MNHEY and SMNVEV (reference sequence). V lost 3 bases to trimming and J lost 0 bases, with 9 bases between them. CDR3 DNA sequence: TGTGCCAGCAGTTTTACGGAGAACTCCTACGAGCAGTACTTC. It codes for CASSFTENSYEQYF.

This sequence joins TRBV7-9 and TRBJ1-6; D is possibly TRBD1 (5 bases). The germline CDR1 and CDR2 sequences are SEHNR and FQNEAQ (reference sequence). The CDR3 has 17 residues. V lost 1 base to trimming and J lost 6 bases, with 16 bases between them. DNA of the CDR3: TGTGCCAGCAGCTTAGAAGGGTTGGGACGCGCTAATTCACCCCTCCACTTT. Protein sequence: CASSLEGLGRANSPLHF.

This clone came up once. The chain couples TRBV21-1 to TRBJ2-7. TRBV21-1 is a pseudogene locus. This CDR3 has 16 residues. In DNA form, the CDR3 reads TGTGCCAGCAGCAAAGAGATAACAGGAGACTACTACGAGCAGTACTTC. It translates to CASSKEITGDYYEQYF.

By share, this clone counts as medium-sized (0.01 to 0.1%). The rearrangement uses TRBV29-1 and TRBJ2-2; 7 bases fit TRBD1. The germline V gene encodes CDR1 SQVTM and CDR2 ANQGSEA. This CDR3 is 14 amino acids long. V lost 7 bases, J lost 3 bases, and 8 bases stayed unmatched. The CDR3 is CSGRSQGDTGELFF. The CDR3 DNA sequence: TGCAGCGGGCGGTCGCAGGGGGACACCGGGGAGCTGTTTTTT.

The rearrangement uses TRBV5-1 and TRBJ2-7; D may be TRBD1 (5 bases). V gave up 0 bases and J gave up 0 bases, with 19 bases separating them. The CDR3 covers 18 residues. Germline CDR1 is SGHRS and CDR2 is YFSETQ. DNA of the CDR3: TGCGCCAGCAGCTTGGCTCCCTTGGATACAGGATTCTCCTACGAGCAGTACTTC. Translating gives CASSLAPLDTGFSYEQYF.

This chain links TRBV5-6 with TRBJ2-3; D is unclear. The CDR3 runs 16 residues. Deletions cut 4 bases from V and 3 bases from J, with 18 bases between. CDR1 and CDR2 from the germline V gene are SGHDT and YYEEEE. CDR3 bases: TGTGCCAGCAGCCCCGAATGGGTTCTTGGGACAGATACGCAGTATTTT. Translated: CASSPEWVLGTDTQYF.

The chain combines TRBV7-9 with TRBJ1-6; D not certain. The CDR3 length is 16 residues. V was pared by 0 bases and J by 4 bases, with 10 bases between. Looked up from germline, CDR1 is SEHNR and CDR2 is FQNEAQ (reference sequence). The CDR3 DNA is TGTGCCAGCAGCTTAGCACTGACGCGGTATAATTCACCCCTCCACTTT. Its protein product is CASSLALTRYNSPLHF.

The V and J genes are TRBV6-5 and TRBJ2-3; D not certain. The V and J ends lost 6 bases and 10 bases respectively, with 14 bases between them. The CDR3 contains 12 residues. Germline CDR1 is MNHEY and CDR2 is SVGAGI. CDR3 DNA sequence: TGTGCCAGCAGATCCCTCCAATCCCCGCAGTATTTT. This sequence encodes CASRSLQSPQYF.

This chain uses TRBV4-1 with TRBJ2-3; 8 bases fit TRBD2. Trimming cost V 1 base and J 2 bases; bases outside gene matches: 8. Germline V CDR1 and CDR2: MGHRA, YSYEKL. The CDR3 has 17 amino acids. The CDR3 region is CASSQGERGSNTDTQYF. In nucleotides, the CDR3 is TGCGCCAGCAGCCAAGGAGAGCGGGGGTCGAACACAGATACGCAGTATTTT.

V gene TRBV14 combines with J gene TRBJ2-5; the match to TRBD1 covers 8 bases. This CDR3 spans 13 amino acids. Losses at the gene ends were 5 bases for V and 4 bases for J; bases not matched to a gene: 3. CDR1 is SGHDN and CDR2 is FVKESK in the germline V gene. DNA of the CDR3: TGTGCCAGCAGCATACAGGGGGGAGAGACCCAGTACTTC. Translating gives CASSIQGGETQYF.

The chain is built from TRBV9 and TRBJ1-5; TRBD1 is a possible D gene (5 bases). This CDR3 comprises 15 residues. V was trimmed by 4 bases and J by 0 bases, leaving 11 bases between them. Germline V lookup: CDR1 SGDLS, CDR2 YYNGEE. The CDR3 bases are TGTGCCAGCAGCCTCGGGGGGGTTAGCAATCAGCCCCAGCATTTT. Protein product: CASSLGGVSNQPQHF.

This chain uses TRBV5-8 with TRBJ2-1; D remains unclear. CDR1 is SGHTS and CDR2 is YDEGEE in the germline V gene. This CDR3 comprises 15 residues. V lost 0 bases and J 0 bases, leaving 7 bases between the germline ends. In nucleotides, the CDR3 is TGTGCCAGCAGCTTGGGGGCCTTCTCCTACAATGAGCAGTTCTTC. Translating it yields CASSLGAFSYNEQFF. The whole variable domain, filled in from reference TRBV5-8 and TRBJ2-1, reads EAGVTQSPTHLIKTRGQQATLRCSPISGHTSVYWYQQALGLGLQFLLWYDEGEERNRGNFPPRFSGRQFPNYSSELNVNALELEDSALYLCASSLGAFSYNEQFFGPGTRLTVL.

The chain recombines TRBV6-6 with TRBJ2-7; TRBD1 matches at 7 bases. The germline gives CDR1 MNHNY, CDR2 SVGAGI (reference sequence). This CDR3 is 14 amino acids long. V trimming: 4 bases; J trimming: 3 bases; junction bases outside the gene matches: 6. The CDR3 DNA reads as TGTGCCAGCAGTTCGACCGGGACAGACTACGAGCAGTACTTC. Its translation: CASSSTGTDYEQYF.

The V and J genes are TRBV15 and TRBJ2-1; D not certain. Trimming shortened V by 7 bases and J by 5 bases, and 9 bases separated the two germline ends. The CDR3 loop spans 12 amino acids. The germline CDR1 and CDR2 sequences are LNHNV and YYDKDF (reference sequence). CDR3 amino acids: CATNTPDNEQFF. CDR3 nucleotides: TGTGCCACCAACACGCCAGACAATGAGCAGTTCTTC.

This rearrangement joins TRBV30 to TRBJ1-6; no clear D gene. Germline CDR1 GTSNPN, CDR2 SVGIG (reference sequence). V dropped 6 bases and J dropped 10 bases, with 25 bases sitting between them. This CDR3 comprises 16 residues. The CDR3: CACLRFDGLPGSPLHF. The DNA for the CDR3 is TGTGCCTGCCTCCGCTTCGACGGTCTCCCCGGCTCACCCCTCCACTTT. Full variable domain (rest looked up from reference TRBV30 and TRBJ1-6): SQTIHQWPATLVQPVGSPLSLECTVEGTSNPNLYWYRQAAGRGLQLLFYSVGIGQISSEVPQNLSASRPQDRQFILSSKKLLLSDSGFYLCACLRFDGLPGSPLHFGNGTRLTVT.

J is TRBJ2-3 and V is TRBV6-1; tentatively, D is TRBD1 (5 bases). Germline V gene data show CDR1 as MNHNS and CDR2 as SASEGT. The CDR3 is made up of 17 amino acids. Trimming took off 4 bases at V and 1 base at J, with 18 bases between the two ends. CDR3 sequence reads: CASSAKGSGPGTDTQYF. DNA of the CDR3: TGTGCCAGCAGTGCGAAGGGGTCTGGGCCAGGCACAGATACGCAGTATTTT.

The chain has TRBV11-2 and TRBJ2-3, with 9 bases matching TRBD2. Germline CDR1 and CDR2: SGHAT and FQNNGV. This CDR3 comprises 15 residues. Losses at the gene ends were 1 base for V and 7 bases for J; bases not matched to a gene: 6. CDR3 DNA: TGTGCCAGCAGCTTAGTCCTAGCGGGGAAAAATACGCAGTATTTT. Residues: CASSLVLAGKNTQYF.

CDR3 bases: TGTGCCAGTATCGGCAGGGCGGGCTCACCCCTCCACTTT. This encodes CASIGRAGSPLHF. The chain combines TRBV19 with TRBJ1-6, with D possibly TRBD1 on 5 matching bases. This CDR3 contains 13 residues. Trimming pared 7 bases from V and 10 bases from J, leaving 14 bases between. The germline V gene has CDR1 LNHDA and CDR2 SQIVND (reference sequence).

This clone was recorded once. J is TRBJ1-1 and V is TRBV12-5; D may be TRBD1 (6 bases). The CDR3 covers 11 residues. The germline V gene encodes CDR1 LGHNT and CDR2 FRNRAP. V was trimmed by 6 bases and J by 9 bases, leaving 11 bases between them. CDR3 loop: CASGPGHKAFF. In nucleotides, the CDR3 is TGTGCTAGTGGCCCGGGACACAAAGCTTTCTTT.

V is TRBV5-1 and J is TRBJ1-1; a possible D gene is TRBD1 (5 bases). The CDR3 is made up of 14 amino acids. V lost 4 bases to trimming and J lost 1 base, with 11 bases between them. Germline V lookup: CDR1 SGHRS, CDR2 YFSETQ. The CDR3: CASSPQGGNTEAFF. The CDR3 region has the DNA TGCGCCAGCAGCCCCCAGGGAGGGAACACTGAAGCTTTCTTT.

This chain connects TRBV14 to TRBJ2-7; D uncertain. The V and J ends lost 3 bases and 2 bases respectively, with 11 bases between them. CDR3 length: 14 amino acids. Germline values: CDR1 SGHDN, CDR2 FVKESK. CDR3 coding DNA: TGTGCCAGCAGCCACCCGACGGCCCCCTACGAGCAGTACTTC. Encoded protein: CASSHPTAPYEQYF.

The V call is TRBV5-1, the J call TRBJ2-7; 11 bases match TRBD2. With V trimmed by 3 bases and J by 5 bases, 4 bases remained unmatched. The CDR3 has 14 amino acids. CDR1 SGHRS and CDR2 YFSETQ come from the germline V gene. The CDR3 protein is CASSSGLAEDEQYF. In nucleotides, the CDR3 is TGCGCCAGCAGCTCGGGACTAGCGGAGGACGAGCAGTACTTC.

The J gene is TRBJ1-6, the V gene TRBV7-2; 7 bases map to TRBD1. Germline V gene data show CDR1 as SGHTA and CDR2 as FQGNSA. The CDR3 loop spans 17 amino acids. V lost 5 bases to trimming and J lost 10 bases; unmatched junction nucleotides: 17. CDR3 bases: TGTGCCAGCAGCAAACCACCGGGACAGTTTGGGGAGTCACCCCTCCACTTT. It yields the protein CASSKPPGQFGESPLHF.